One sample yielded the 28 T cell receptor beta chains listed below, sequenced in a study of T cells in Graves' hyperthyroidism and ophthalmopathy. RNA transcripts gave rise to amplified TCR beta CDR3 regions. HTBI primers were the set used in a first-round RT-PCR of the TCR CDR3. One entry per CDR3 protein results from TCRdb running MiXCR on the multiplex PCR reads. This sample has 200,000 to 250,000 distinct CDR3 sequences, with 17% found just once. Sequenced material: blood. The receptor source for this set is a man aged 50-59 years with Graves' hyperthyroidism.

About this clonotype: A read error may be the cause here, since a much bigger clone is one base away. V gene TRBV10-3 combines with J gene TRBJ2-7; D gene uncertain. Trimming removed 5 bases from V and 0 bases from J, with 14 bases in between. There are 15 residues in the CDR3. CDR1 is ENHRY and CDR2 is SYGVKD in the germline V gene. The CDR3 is CAISPAGGGSYEQYF. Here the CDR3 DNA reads TGTGCCATCAGTCCCGCCGGTGGTGGCTCCTACGAGCAGTACTTC.

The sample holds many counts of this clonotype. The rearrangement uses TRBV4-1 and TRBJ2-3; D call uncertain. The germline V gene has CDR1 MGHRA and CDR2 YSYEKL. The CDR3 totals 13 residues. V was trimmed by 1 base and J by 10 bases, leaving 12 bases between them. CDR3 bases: TGCGCCAGCAGCCAAGTTCAGGACGCGGCGCAGTATTTT. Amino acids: CASSQVQDAAQYF.

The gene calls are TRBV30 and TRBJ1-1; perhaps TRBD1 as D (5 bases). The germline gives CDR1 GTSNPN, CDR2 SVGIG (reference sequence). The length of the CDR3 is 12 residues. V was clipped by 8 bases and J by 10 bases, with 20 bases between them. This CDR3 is CAGGDPASGAFF. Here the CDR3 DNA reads TGTGCCGGAGGGGACCCTGCTTCAGGAGCTTTCTTT.

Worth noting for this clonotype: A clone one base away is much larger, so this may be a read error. CDR3 in amino acids: CASSYRGRANTGELFF. The CDR3 DNA reads as TGTGCCAGCAGTTATCGGGGGAGGGCGAACACCGGGGAGCTGTTTTTT. The chain carries TRBV6-5 and TRBJ2-2; 7 nucleotides line up with TRBD2. V dropped 3 bases and J dropped 0; count of bases not matched to a gene: 4. There are 16 residues in the CDR3. Germline-derived CDR1 and CDR2 are MNHEY and SVGAGI.

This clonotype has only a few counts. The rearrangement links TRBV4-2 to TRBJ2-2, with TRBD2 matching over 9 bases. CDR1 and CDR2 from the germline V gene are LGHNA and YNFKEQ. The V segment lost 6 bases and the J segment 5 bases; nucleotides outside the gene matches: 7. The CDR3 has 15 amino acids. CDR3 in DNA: TGTGCCAGCAGTCTCAGCGGGGGGCTAACCGGGGAGCTGTTTTTT. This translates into CASSLSGGLTGELFF.

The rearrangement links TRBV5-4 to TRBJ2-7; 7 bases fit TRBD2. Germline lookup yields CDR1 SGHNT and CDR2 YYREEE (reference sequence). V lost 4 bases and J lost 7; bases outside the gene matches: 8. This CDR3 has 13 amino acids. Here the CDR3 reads CASSDGLVWEQYF. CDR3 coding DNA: TGTGCCAGCAGCGACGGACTAGTATGGGAGCAGTACTTC.

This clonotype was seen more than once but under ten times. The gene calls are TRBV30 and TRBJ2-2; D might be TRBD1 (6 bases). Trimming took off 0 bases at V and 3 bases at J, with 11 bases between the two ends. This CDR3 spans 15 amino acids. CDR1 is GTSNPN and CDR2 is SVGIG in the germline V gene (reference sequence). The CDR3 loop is CAWSVQGKHTGELFF. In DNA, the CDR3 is TGTGCCTGGAGTGTACAGGGAAAGCACACCGGGGAGCTGTTTTTT.

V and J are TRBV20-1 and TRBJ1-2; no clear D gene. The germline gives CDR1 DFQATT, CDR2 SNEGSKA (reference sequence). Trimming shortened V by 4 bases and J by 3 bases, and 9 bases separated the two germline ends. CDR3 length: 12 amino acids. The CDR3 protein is CSATGSDYGYTF. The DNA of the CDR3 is TGCAGTGCTACGGGGTCCGACTATGGCTACACCTTC.

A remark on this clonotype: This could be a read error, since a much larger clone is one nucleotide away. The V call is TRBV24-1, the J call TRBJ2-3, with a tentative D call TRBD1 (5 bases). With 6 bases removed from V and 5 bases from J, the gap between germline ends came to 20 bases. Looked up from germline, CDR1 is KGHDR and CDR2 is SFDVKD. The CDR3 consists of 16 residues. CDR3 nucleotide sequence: TGTGCCACCAGTTATGGTGACAGTTTCGTAAAAGATACGCAGTATTTT. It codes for CATSYGDSFVKDTQYF.

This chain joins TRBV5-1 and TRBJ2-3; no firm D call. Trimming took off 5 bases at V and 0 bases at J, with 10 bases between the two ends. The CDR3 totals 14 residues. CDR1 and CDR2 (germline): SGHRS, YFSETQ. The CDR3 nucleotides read TGCGCCAGCAGACGAAGATCGAGCACAGATACGCAGTATTTT. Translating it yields CASRRRSSTDTQYF.

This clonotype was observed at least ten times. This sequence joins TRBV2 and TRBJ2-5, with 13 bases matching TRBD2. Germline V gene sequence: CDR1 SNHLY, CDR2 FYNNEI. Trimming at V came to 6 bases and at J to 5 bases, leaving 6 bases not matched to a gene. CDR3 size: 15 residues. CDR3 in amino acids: CASSRTSGSGETQYF. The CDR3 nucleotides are TGTGCCAGCAGCCGGACTAGCGGGAGTGGGGAGACCCAGTACTTC.

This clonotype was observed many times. The DNA for the CDR3 is TGTGCCAGCAGCTTAGGCGGGACAGCCTACGAGCAGTACTTC. Amino acid sequence: CASSLGGTAYEQYF. This sequence joins TRBV7-8 and TRBJ2-7; D perhaps matches TRBD1 (7 bases). V was clipped by 1 base and J by 2 bases, with 9 bases between them. The CDR3 is 14 amino acids. In germline, CDR1 is SGHVS, CDR2 FQNEAQ.

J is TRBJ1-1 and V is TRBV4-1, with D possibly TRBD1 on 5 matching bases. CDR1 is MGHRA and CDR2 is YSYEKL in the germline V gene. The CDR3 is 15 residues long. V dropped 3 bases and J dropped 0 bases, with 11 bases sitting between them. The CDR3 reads CASSQIGGMNTEAFF. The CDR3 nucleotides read TGCGCCAGCAGCCAGATCGGGGGAATGAACACTGAAGCTTTCTTT.

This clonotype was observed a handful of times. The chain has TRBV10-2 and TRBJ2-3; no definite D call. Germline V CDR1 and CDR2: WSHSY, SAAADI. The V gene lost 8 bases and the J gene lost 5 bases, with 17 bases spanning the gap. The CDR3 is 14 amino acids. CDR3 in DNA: TGCGCCAGCCAATATCGCGGCTCGGGAGATACGCAGTATTTT. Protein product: CASQYRGSGDTQYF.

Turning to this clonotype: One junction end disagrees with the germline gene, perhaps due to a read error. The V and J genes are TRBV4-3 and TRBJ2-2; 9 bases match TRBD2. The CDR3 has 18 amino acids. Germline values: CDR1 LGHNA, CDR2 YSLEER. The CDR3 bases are TGCGCCAACAGCCAAGTTATCATAGCGGGAGCGAACACCGGGGAGCTGTTTTTT. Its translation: CANSQVIIAGANTGELFF.

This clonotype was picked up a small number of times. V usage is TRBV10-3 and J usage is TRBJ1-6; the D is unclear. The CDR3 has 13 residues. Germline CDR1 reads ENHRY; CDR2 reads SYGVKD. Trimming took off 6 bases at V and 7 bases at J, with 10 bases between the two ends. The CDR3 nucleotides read TGTGCCATCAGAGTTCACGAGAATTCACCCCTCCACTTT. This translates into CAIRVHENSPLHF.

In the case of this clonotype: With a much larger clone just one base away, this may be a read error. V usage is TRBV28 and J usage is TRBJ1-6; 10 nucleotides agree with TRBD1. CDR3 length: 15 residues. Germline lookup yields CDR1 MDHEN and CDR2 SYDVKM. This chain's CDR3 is CAGSLDRGLNSPLHF. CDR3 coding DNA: TGTGCCGGCAGCCTTGACAGGGGGCTAAATTCACCCCTCCACTTT.

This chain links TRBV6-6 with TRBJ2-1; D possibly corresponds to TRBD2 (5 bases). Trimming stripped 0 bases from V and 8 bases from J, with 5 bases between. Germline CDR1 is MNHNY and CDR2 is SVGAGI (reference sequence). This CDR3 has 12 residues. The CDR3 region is CASSYSRDEQFF. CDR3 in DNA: TGTGCCAGCAGTTACTCGAGGGATGAGCAGTTCTTC.

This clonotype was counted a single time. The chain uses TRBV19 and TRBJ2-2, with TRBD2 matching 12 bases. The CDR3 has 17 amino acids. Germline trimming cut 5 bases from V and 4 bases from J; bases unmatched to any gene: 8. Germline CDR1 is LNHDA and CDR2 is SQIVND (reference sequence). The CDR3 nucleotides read TGTGCCAGTAGTCCGAATCCTAGCGGGAGGGGCACCGGGGAGCTGTTTTTT. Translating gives CASSPNPSGRGTGELFF.

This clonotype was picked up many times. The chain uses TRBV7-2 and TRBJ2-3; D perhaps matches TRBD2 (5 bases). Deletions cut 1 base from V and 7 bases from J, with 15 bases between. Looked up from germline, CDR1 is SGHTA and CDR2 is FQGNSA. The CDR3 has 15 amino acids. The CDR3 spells CASSLVSGSGNTQYF. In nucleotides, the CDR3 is TGTGCCAGCAGCTTAGTGTCGGGGAGTGGCAATACGCAGTATTTT.

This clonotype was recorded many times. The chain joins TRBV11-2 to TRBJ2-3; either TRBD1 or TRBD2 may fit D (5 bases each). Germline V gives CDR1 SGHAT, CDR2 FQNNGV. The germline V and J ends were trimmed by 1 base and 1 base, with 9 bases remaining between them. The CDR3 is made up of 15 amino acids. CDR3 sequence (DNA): TGTGCCAGCAGCTTAGTTTTGGGACGCACAGATACGCAGTATTTT. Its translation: CASSLVLGRTDTQYF.

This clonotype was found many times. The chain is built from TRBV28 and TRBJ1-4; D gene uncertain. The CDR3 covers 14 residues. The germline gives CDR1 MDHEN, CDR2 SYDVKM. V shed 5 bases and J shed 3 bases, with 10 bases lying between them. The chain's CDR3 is CASSRSFSNEKLFF. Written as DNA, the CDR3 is TGTGCCAGCAGTCGCAGTTTTTCTAATGAAAAACTGTTTTTT.

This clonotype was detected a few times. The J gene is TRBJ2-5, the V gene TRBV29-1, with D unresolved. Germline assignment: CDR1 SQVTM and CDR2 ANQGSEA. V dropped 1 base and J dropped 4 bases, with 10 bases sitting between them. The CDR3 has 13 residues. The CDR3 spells CSVEVDELETQYF. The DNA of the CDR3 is TGCAGCGTTGAAGTAGACGAATTAGAGACCCAGTACTTC.

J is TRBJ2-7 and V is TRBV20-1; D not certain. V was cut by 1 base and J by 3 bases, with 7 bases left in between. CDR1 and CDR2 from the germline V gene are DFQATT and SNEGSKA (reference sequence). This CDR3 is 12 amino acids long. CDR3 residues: CSARGGRYEQYF. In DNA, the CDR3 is TGCAGTGCTAGAGGTGGGCGCTACGAGCAGTACTTC.

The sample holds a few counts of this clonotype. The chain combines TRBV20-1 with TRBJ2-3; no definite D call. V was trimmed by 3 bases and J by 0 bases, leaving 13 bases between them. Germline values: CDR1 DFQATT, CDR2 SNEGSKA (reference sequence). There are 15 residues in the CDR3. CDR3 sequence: CSASPFSQSTDTQYF. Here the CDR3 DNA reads TGCAGTGCTAGTCCCTTTAGCCAAAGCACAGATACGCAGTATTTT.

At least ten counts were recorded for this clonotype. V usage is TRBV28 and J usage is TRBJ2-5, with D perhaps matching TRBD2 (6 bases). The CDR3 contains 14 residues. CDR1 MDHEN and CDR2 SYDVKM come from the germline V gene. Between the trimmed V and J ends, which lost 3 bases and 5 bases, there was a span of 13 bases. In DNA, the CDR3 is TGTGCCAGCAGTTTCCTGGGCCGGGAGGAGACCCAGTACTTC. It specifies CASSFLGREETQYF. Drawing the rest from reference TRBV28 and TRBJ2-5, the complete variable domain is DVKVTQSSRYLVKRTGEKVFLECVQDMDHENMFWYRQDPGLGLRLIYFSYDVKMKEKGDIPEGYSVSREKKERFSLILESASTNQTSMYLCASSFLGREETQYFGPGTRLLVL.

CDR3 sequence reads: CASSLVASGLLHTTNEQFF. In DNA form, the CDR3 reads TGTGCCAGCAGCTTGGTGGCTAGCGGGCTTCTCCATACAACAAATGAGCAGTTCTTC. The chain is built from TRBV7-9 and TRBJ2-1; 8 nucleotides align to TRBD2. This CDR3 is built from 19 residues. Germline loops: CDR1 SEHNR, CDR2 FQNEAQ (reference sequence). The ends lost 3 bases at V and 7 bases at J; junction bases unmatched: 20.

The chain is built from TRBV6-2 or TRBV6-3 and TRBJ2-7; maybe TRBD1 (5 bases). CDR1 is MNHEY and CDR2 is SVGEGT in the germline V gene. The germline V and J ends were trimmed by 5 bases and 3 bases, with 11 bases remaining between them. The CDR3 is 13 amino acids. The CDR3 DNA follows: TGTGCCAGCAGTCCTAGACAGTTCTACGAGCAGTACTTC. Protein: CASSPRQFYEQYF.